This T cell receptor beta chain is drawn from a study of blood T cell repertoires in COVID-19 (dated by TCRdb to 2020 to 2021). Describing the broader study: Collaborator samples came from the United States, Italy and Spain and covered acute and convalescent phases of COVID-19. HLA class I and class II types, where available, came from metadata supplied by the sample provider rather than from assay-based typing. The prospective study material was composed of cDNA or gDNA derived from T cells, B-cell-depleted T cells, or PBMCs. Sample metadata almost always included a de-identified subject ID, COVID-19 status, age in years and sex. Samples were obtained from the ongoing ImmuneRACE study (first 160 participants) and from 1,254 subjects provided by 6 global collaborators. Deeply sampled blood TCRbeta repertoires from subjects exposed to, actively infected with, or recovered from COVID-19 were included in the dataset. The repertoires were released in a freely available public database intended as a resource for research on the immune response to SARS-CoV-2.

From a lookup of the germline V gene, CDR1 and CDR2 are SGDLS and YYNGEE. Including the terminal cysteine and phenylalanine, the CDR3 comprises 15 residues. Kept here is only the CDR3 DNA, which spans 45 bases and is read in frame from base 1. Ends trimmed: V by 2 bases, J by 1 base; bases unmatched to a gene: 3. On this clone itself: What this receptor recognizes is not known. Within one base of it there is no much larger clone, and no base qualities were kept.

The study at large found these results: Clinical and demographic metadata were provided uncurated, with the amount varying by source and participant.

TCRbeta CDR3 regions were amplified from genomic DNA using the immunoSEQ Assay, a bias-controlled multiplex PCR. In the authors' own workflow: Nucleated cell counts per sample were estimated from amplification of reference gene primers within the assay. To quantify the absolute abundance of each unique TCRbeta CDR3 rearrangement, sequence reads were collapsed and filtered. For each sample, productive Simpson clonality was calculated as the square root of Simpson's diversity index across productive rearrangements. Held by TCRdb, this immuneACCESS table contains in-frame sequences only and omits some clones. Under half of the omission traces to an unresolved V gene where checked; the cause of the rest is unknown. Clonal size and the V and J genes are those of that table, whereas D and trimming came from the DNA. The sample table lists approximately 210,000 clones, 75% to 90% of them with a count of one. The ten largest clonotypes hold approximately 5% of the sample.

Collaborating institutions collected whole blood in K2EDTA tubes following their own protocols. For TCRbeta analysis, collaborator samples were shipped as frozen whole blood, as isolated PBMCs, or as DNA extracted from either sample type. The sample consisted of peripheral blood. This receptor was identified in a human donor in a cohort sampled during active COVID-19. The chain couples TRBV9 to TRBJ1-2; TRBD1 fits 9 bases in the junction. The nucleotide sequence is TGTGCCAGCAGCGTCCGGGACAGGGATAACTATGGCTACACCTTC. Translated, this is CASSVRDRDNYGYTF.